This TCR beta chain was sequenced in a study of cytomegalovirus exposure and HLA in healthy donors. Separate from the roughly 710-subject first cohort, the 120-subject validation cohort was the one that the donors belonged to. The sample holds one count of this clone. Data came from immunoSEQ multiplex PCR; TCRdb stores just in-frame clones and leaves some out. The data show some 170,000 clones, approximately 96% seen once. V gave up 2 bases and J gave up 3 bases, with 17 bases separating them. This CDR3 is built from 16 residues. The germline CDR1 and CDR2 sequences are LGHNA and YNFKEQ. Sequencing used PBMCs. The sequence came from a woman between 18 and 29 years old in good health and CMV-seronegative. This rearrangement joins TRBV4-2 to TRBJ2-7; D is perhaps TRBD2 (5 bases). DNA of the CDR3: TGTGCCAGCAGCCAAATGCGGGTAAGCAGGAGCTACGAGCAGTACTTC. Translation gives CASSQMRVSRSYEQYF.